This T cell receptor beta chain is from a study of blood T cell repertoires in COVID-19. TCRdb's table, derived via immunoSEQ multiplex PCR, lists solely in-frame clones and lacks some. The sample lists approximately 170,000 clones, around 90% occurring once. The CDR3 is made up of 18 amino acids. CDR1 is KGHSH, CDR2 LQKENI, per germline. V lost 1 base and J 3 bases, leaving 21 bases between the germline ends. The rearrangement joins TRBV18 to TRBJ1-1, with D perhaps TRBD1 (6 bases). This clonotype was obtained from a man in his 60s with active or convalescent COVID-19. Sequenced input: peripheral blood. CDR3 DNA sequence: TGTGCCAGCTCACCACGGTTGGCAGGCCTTGAGGGGGACACTGAAGCTTTCTTT. It translates to CASSPRLAGLEGDTEAFF.